This is a list of T cell receptor beta chains from one sample in a study of blood T cell repertoires in COVID-19. Produced via immunoSEQ multiplex PCR; TCRdb's table is partial and in-frame only. The sample contains 130,000 to 150,000 clones, roughly 87% of which appear only once. Sequences were obtained from peripheral blood. The receptor source for this set is a human donor in a cohort sampled during active COVID-19. CDR3s include the opening cysteine and the closing phenylalanine or tryptophan. The order of the fields is J gene, D gene, V gene, clone size, CDR3 protein, CDR3 DNA. A D gene is named only where the DNA matches it firmly. Not every row has a clone size; where given, it reads once, few, many or a size class.

>TRBJ2-5|.|TRBV4-2|.
CASSSVPYQETQYF
TGTGCCAGCAGCTCGGTACCGTACCAAGAGACCCAGTACTTC
>TRBJ2-5|.|TRBV4-1|.
CASSQDPGETQYF
TGCGCCAGCAGCCAAGATCCGGGGGAGACCCAGTACTTC
>TRBJ2-1|.|TRBV7-3|.
CASSSLGGHNEQFF
TGTGCCAGCAGCTCGCTCGGGGGGCATAATGAGCAGTTCTTC
>TRBJ1-2|.|TRBV4-2|.
CASSPPRTDYGYTF
TGTGCCAGCAGCCCCCCCAGGACTGACTATGGCTACACCTTC
>TRBJ1-1|.|TRBV15|.
CATSSWATEAFF
TGTGCCACCAGCTCATGGGCCACTGAAGCTTTCTTT
>TRBJ2-3|TRBD2|TRBV7-3|.
CASSPSGGAGRTQYF
TGTGCCAGCAGCCCCTCGGGGGGGGCCGGGAGGACGCAGTATTTT
>TRBJ1-2|.|TRBV19|.
CASSMAAGGSYGYTF
TGTGCCAGTAGTATGGCGGCAGGAGGGAGCTATGGCTACACCTTC
>TRBJ1-4|TRBD1|TRBV29-1|.
CSVVVSGQMEKLFF
TGCAGCGTTGTGGTGTCGGGACAGATGGAAAAACTGTTTTTT
>TRBJ2-2|TRBD1|TRBV5-4|.
CASSPLTGTENTGELFF
TGTGCCAGCAGCCCCCTGACCGGGACAGAGAACACCGGGGAGCTGTTTTTT
>TRBJ2-2|TRBD1|TRBV19|.
CASSDRGNTGELFF
TGTGCCAGTAGCGACAGGGGTAACACCGGGGAGCTGTTTTTT
>TRBJ1-5|.|TRBV2|.
CASSEYSTAYQPQHF
TGTGCCAGCAGTGAATACTCGACAGCTTATCAGCCCCAGCATTTT
>TRBJ2-5|TRBD2|TRBV5-1|once
CASSLSLAVQETQYF
TGCGCCAGCAGCTTGAGCCTAGCGGTCCAAGAGACCCAGTACTTC
>TRBJ1-5|.|TRBV5-6|few
CASSPGSNQPQHF
TGTGCCAGCAGCCCCGGGAGCAATCAGCCCCAGCATTTT
>TRBJ2-1|TRBD1|TRBV5-1|.
CASSPGTGLNNEQFF
TGCGCCAGCAGCCCCGGGACAGGGCTTAACAATGAGCAGTTCTTC
>TRBJ2-2|TRBD2|TRBV28|.
CASSLGLAGGANTGELFF
TGTGCCAGCAGTTTAGGGCTGGCGGGGGGGGCGAACACCGGGGAGCTGTTTTTT
>TRBJ2-5|TRBD2|TRBV30|.
CAWTSAGGPAETQYF
TGTGCCTGGACCTCGGCGGGGGGCCCCGCAGAGACCCAGTACTTC
>TRBJ2-5|TRBD2|TRBV7-2|.
CASSLTSGVMETQYF
TGTGCCAGCAGTCTAACTAGCGGGGTTATGGAGACCCAGTACTTC
>TRBJ2-1|TRBD2|TRBV2|once
CASSPLAGGDNEQFF
TGTGCCAGCAGTCCACTAGCGGGGGGAGACAATGAGCAGTTCTTC
>TRBJ2-6|.|TRBV4-2|.
CASSQGAAGSGANVLTF
TGTGCCAGCAGCCAAGGCGCGGCGGGCTCTGGGGCCAACGTCCTGACTTTC
>TRBJ1-1|TRBD1|TRBV2|.
CASSVTTGATEAFF
TGTGCCAGCAGTGTCACGACAGGGGCTACTGAAGCTTTCTTT
>TRBJ2-1|.|TRBV19|.
CASSISPPVQFF
TGTGCCAGTAGTATCTCTCCCCCGGTGCAGTTCTTC
>TRBJ1-2|.|TRBV6-5|.
CASSRDINYGYTF
TGTGCCAGCAGTCGGGACATTAACTATGGCTACACCTTC
>TRBJ1-6|TRBD1|TRBV5-1|.
CASSFLPSTGVGSPLHF
TGCGCCAGCAGCTTCCTTCCCTCGACAGGGGTTGGTTCACCCCTCCACTTT
>TRBJ2-3|TRBD2|TRBV4-2|.
CASSQDLLAGEGDTQYF
TGTGCCAGCAGCCAAGATCTACTAGCGGGGGAGGGAGATACGCAGTATTTT
>TRBJ2-7|.|TRBV7-9|medium-sized
CASSLTEELEQYF
TGTGCCAGCAGCTTAACCGAAGAGCTCGAGCAGTACTTC
>TRBJ2-5|TRBD2|TRBV18|.
CASSRTQGGSGGLLETQYF
TGTGCCAGCTCCAGAACCCAGGGAGGAAGCGGGGGCCTCTTGGAGACCCAGTACTTC
>TRBJ2-2|TRBD2|TRBV7-9|.
CASSQPSGGASGELFF
TGTGCCAGCAGTCAACCTAGCGGGGGGGCCTCTGGGGAGCTGTTTTTT
>TRBJ2-1|TRBD2|TRBV10-1|.
CASSEIAGGHNEQFF
TGCGCCAGCAGTGAGATAGCGGGGGGACACAATGAGCAGTTCTTC
>TRBJ2-3|TRBD2|TRBV7-2|.
CASSSAGLSTDTQYF
TGTGCCAGCAGTTCAGCGGGGTTAAGCACAGATACGCAGTATTTT
>TRBJ2-3|.|TRBV7-9|.
CASSPDGQGFTDTQYF
TGTGCCAGCAGCCCAGACGGTCAGGGCTTCACAGATACGCAGTATTTT
>TRBJ1-5|.|TRBV6-5|few
CASQSRVNQPQHF
TGTGCCAGCCAATCGAGGGTCAATCAGCCCCAGCATTTT
>TRBJ2-1|.|TRBV11-3|.
CASSLGQRTNEQFF
TGTGCCAGCAGCTTAGGTCAGCGGACCAATGAGCAGTTCTTC
>TRBJ1-1|TRBD1|TRBV5-5|.
CASSPGTGPTEAFF
TGTGCCAGCAGTCCAGGGACAGGGCCCACTGAAGCTTTCTTT
>TRBJ2-1|TRBD2|TRBV4-1|.
CASSLSGGSYNEQFF
TGCGCCAGCAGCCTTAGCGGGGGGTCCTACAATGAGCAGTTCTTC
>TRBJ1-2|.|TRBV9|.
CASSPRDYYGYTF
TGTGCCAGCAGCCCCAGGGACTACTATGGCTACACCTTC
>TRBJ1-6|.|TRBV2|.
CASSAGSSYNSPLHF
TGTGCCAGCAGTGCAGGAAGCTCCTATAATTCACCCCTCCACTTT
>TRBJ2-1|.|TRBV3-1/TRBV3-2|.
CASSQALLLNNEQFF
TGTGCCAGCAGCCAAGCATTACTCCTTAACAATGAGCAGTTCTTC
>TRBJ1-5|.|TRBV30|.
CAWRPGLRYQPQHF
TGTGCCTGGAGACCAGGACTAAGGTACCAGCCCCAGCATTTT
>TRBJ1-5|.|TRBV30|.
CAWGQNNQPQHF
TGTGCCTGGGGCCAGAACAATCAGCCCCAGCATTTT
>TRBJ2-3|TRBD2|TRBV9|.
CASSVLGGVIADTQYF
TGTGCCAGCAGCGTACTCGGGGGGGTAATAGCAGATACGCAGTATTTT
>TRBJ2-7|TRBD1|TRBV5-8|.
CASSLGQGVTGEQYF
TGTGCCAGCAGCCTAGGACAGGGGGTGACGGGCGAGCAGTACTTC
>TRBJ1-3|.|TRBV4-1|.
CASSHPGVPGRYSGNTIYF
TGCGCCAGCAGCCATCCAGGGGTGCCGGGACGCTACTCTGGAAACACCATATATTTT
>TRBJ2-3|.|TRBV10-3|.
CAITQGGAADTQYF
TGTGCCATCACCCAAGGTGGGGCAGCAGATACGCAGTATTTT
>TRBJ2-7|TRBD2|TRBV7-9|.
CASSAREGSGDQYF
TGTGCCAGCAGCGCACGGGAGGGCTCGGGGGATCAGTACTTC
>TRBJ2-2|.|TRBV7-9|.
CASSLQGWVRDTGELFF
TGTGCCAGCAGCTTGCAGGGTTGGGTACGGGACACCGGGGAGCTGTTTTTT
>TRBJ1-5|TRBD1|TRBV3-1/TRBV3-2|.
CASSQDSTGVWPQHF
TGTGCCAGCAGCCAAGATAGTACAGGGGTTTGGCCCCAGCATTTT
>TRBJ1-5|.|TRBV10-3|.
CAISEGGGNQPQHF
TGTGCCATCAGTGAAGGCGGGGGCAATCAGCCCCAGCATTTT